This passage covers 21 T cell receptor beta chains from one sample sequenced in a study of cytomegalovirus exposure and HLA in healthy donors. 60 Vbeta and 13 Jbeta primers were used in PCR. TCRdb's copy holds only in-frame clones and misses some; the assay was immunoSEQ multiplex PCR. The sample has just under 95,000 clones, more than 65% seen once. Sequencing was carried out using PBMCs. The receptors here all came from a human donor in good health.

This clone was counted between two and nine times. The chain employs TRBV5-5 and TRBJ2-7; 9 positions agree with TRBD1. CDR3 length: 16 residues. With V trimmed by 0 bases and J by 1 base, 5 bases remained unmatched. Germline-derived CDR1 and CDR2 are SGHKS and YYEKEE (reference sequence). CDR3 amino acids: CASSLAGQGLSYEQYF. In DNA, the CDR3 is TGTGCCAGCAGCTTGGCAGGACAGGGGTTATCCTACGAGCAGTACTTC.

This clone was found once. The J gene is TRBJ2-3, the V gene TRBV7-8; D is perhaps TRBD2 (6 bases). Between the trimmed V and J ends, which lost 6 bases and 2 bases, there was a span of 27 bases. Germline-derived CDR1 and CDR2 are SGHVS and FQNEAQ. This CDR3 spans 19 amino acids. The CDR3 nucleotides read TGTGCCAGCAGGCCACCGTTGGGGCGGGGCCACGCGGCCACAGATACGCAGTATTTT. Residues: CASRPPLGRGHAATDTQYF.

The chain uses TRBV1 and TRBJ2-3; the table names TRBD2, a call not compared with the DNA. TRBV1 is marked as a pseudogene. This CDR3 contains 18 residues. CDR3 protein: CTSSQDRLAGGCTDTQYF. The DNA of the CDR3 is TGCACCAGCAGCCAAGATCGACTAGCGGGGGGTTGCACAGATACGCAGTATTTT.

A few counts support this clone. The rearrangement links TRBV5-4 to TRBJ1-4; no clear D. There are 14 residues in the CDR3. Trimming removed 0 bases from V and 5 bases from J, with 8 bases in between. CDR1 SGHNT and CDR2 YYREEE come from the germline V gene (reference sequence). In DNA form, the CDR3 reads TGTGCCAGCAGCTTGGACAGCTCCAATGAAAAACTGTTTTTT. Protein: CASSLDSSNEKLFF.

The chain links TRBV5-5 to TRBJ1-2; 7 nucleotides agree with TRBD1. CDR1 is SGHKS, CDR2 YYEKEE, per germline (reference sequence). The CDR3 spans 18 residues. V shed 4 bases, J shed 2 bases, and the junction held 17 bases outside the gene matches. The CDR3 sequence is CASSPSFKTGTDNYGYTF. The CDR3 bases are TGTGCCAGCAGCCCCTCATTCAAAACCGGGACAGACAACTATGGCTACACCTTC.

The chain links TRBV7-8 to TRBJ1-1, with a tentative D call TRBD1 (6 bases). V gave up 5 bases and J gave up 4 bases, with 17 bases separating them. Per the germline V gene, CDR1 is SGHVS and CDR2 is FQNEAQ. The CDR3 consists of 15 residues. The CDR3 DNA reads TGTGCCAGCAGCGGGGAGGGGGTAAGGATCACTGAAGCTTTCTTT. It codes for CASSGEGVRITEAFF.

The chain joins TRBV4-2 to TRBJ2-7; 9 nucleotides agree with TRBD1. The CDR3 is 14 residues long. The V gene's germline CDR1 is LGHNA and CDR2 YNFKEQ. The V gene end was trimmed by 5 bases and the J gene end by 2 bases; junction bases not matched to a gene: 4. This chain's CDR3 is CASSTTGGPYEQYF. The CDR3 DNA reads as TGTGCCAGCAGCACGACAGGGGGTCCCTACGAGCAGTACTTC.

This chain connects TRBV5-4 to TRBJ2-2; 11 nucleotides agree with TRBD2. The J segment lost 4 bases and the V segment lost 3 bases, leaving 5 bases of the junction unmatched. There are 16 residues in the CDR3. The germline gives CDR1 SGHNT, CDR2 YYREEE (reference sequence). CDR3 DNA sequence: TGTGCCAGCAGCTCCGGGACTAGCGGTTTCACCGGGGAGCTGTTTTTT. Amino acids: CASSSGTSGFTGELFF.

The chain has TRBV7-9 and TRBJ2-7, with 9 bases lining up with TRBD2. Germline V lookup: CDR1 SEHNR, CDR2 FQNEAQ (reference sequence). The CDR3 runs to 16 residues. With 0 bases clipped from V and 5 bases from J, the junction kept 8 bases outside the gene matches. CDR3 nucleotide sequence: TGTGCCAGCAGCTTAGCGGGGGGGACTAGCTCGGACGAGCAGTACTTC. This sequence encodes CASSLAGGTSSDEQYF. Filled out from reference TRBV7-9 and TRBJ2-7, the complete variable domain reads DTGVSQNPRHKITKRGQNVTFRCDPISEHNRLYWYRQTLGQGPEFLTYFQNEAQLEKSRLLSDRFSAERPKGSFSTLEIQRTEQGDSAMYLCASSLAGGTSSDEQYFGPGTRLTVT.

The chain employs TRBV7-8 and TRBJ2-7; no reliable D call. Trimming cost V 1 base and J 2 bases, with 9 bases left between them. This CDR3 contains 14 residues. Germline values: CDR1 SGHVS, CDR2 FQNEAQ. As DNA, the CDR3 is TGTGCCAGCAGCTTAGACGGCGGTCCCTACGAGCAGTACTTC. It is translated as CASSLDGGPYEQYF. The full variable domain, rest sourced from reference TRBV7-8 and TRBJ2-7, is GAGVSQSPRYKVAKRGQDVALRCDPISGHVSLFWYQQALGQGPEFLTYFQNEAQLDKSGLPSDRFFAERPEGSVSTLKIQRTQQEDSAVYLCASSLDGGPYEQYFGPGTRLTVT.

The J gene is TRBJ2-1, the V gene TRBV19; tentatively, D is TRBD2 (6 bases). CDR1 is LNHDA and CDR2 is SQIVND in the germline V gene (reference sequence). CDR3 length equals 13 residues. The V and J ends lost 5 bases and 13 bases respectively, with 18 bases between them. CDR3 nucleotides: TGTGCCAGTAGTTCGTCCGGGGACTCCACCCAGTTCTTC. The encoded protein is CASSSSGDSTQFF.

The J gene is TRBJ2-2, the V gene TRBV7-9; 14 bases line up with TRBD2. The germline V gene has CDR1 SEHNR and CDR2 FQNEAQ (reference sequence). J gave up 0 bases and V 2 bases, and 5 bases lay outside the gene matches. CDR3 length equals 19 residues. CDR3 region: CASSLFRLAGGPNTGELFF. CDR3 nucleotides: TGTGCCAGCAGCTTATTCCGACTAGCGGGAGGGCCGAACACCGGGGAGCTGTTTTTT.

The chain joins TRBV9 to TRBJ1-2, with TRBD1 matching 7 bases. The CDR3 has 15 residues. V shed 0 bases, J shed 2 bases, and the junction held 4 bases outside the gene matches. Germline V gene lookup returns CDR1 SGDLS and CDR2 YYNGEE. As DNA, the CDR3 is TGTGCCAGCAGCGTAGGCGGACAGGCCAACTATGGCTACACCTTC. It codes for CASSVGGQANYGYTF.

V gene TRBV29-1 combines with J gene TRBJ2-7; 8 positions agree with TRBD1. The CDR3 sequence is 13 residues long. The germline CDR1 and CDR2 sequences are SQVTM and ANQGSEA. With 3 bases clipped from V and 0 bases from J, the junction kept 1 base outside the gene matches. In nucleotides, the CDR3 is TGCAGCGTTGAGGACAGGGCCTCCTACGAGCAGTACTTC. Its translation: CSVEDRASYEQYF.

The CDR3 reads CASSLEGRGGENTF. The CDR3 nucleotides read TGCGCCAGCAGCTTGGAGGGAAGGGGAGGTGAGAACACCTTC. The J gene is TRBJ1-2, the V gene TRBV5-1; a possible D gene is TRBD1 (5 bases). Germline-derived CDR1 and CDR2 are SGHRS and YFSETQ. The CDR3 is made up of 14 amino acids. V was pared by 0 bases and J by 12 bases, with 18 bases between. Combining the CDR3 with reference TRBV5-1 and TRBJ1-2 gives the whole variable domain KAGVTQTPRYLIKTRGQQVTLSCSPISGHRSVSWYQQTPGQGLQFLFEYFSETQRNKGNFPGRFSGRQFSNSRSEMNVSTLELGDSALYLCASSLEGRGGENTFGSGTRLTVV.

This chain uses TRBV7-2 with TRBJ2-7; D is undetermined. This CDR3 has 12 amino acids. In germline, CDR1 is SGHTA, CDR2 FQGNSA. Trimming pared 6 bases from V and 0 bases from J, leaving 6 bases between. The CDR3: CASRVSSYEQYF. The DNA for the CDR3 is TGTGCCAGCAGGGTGAGCTCCTACGAGCAGTACTTC. Together with reference TRBV7-2 and TRBJ2-7, the CDR3 gives the full variable domain: GAGVSQSPSNKVTEKGKDVELRCDPISGHTALYWYRQSLGQGLEFLIYFQGNSAPDKSGLPSDRFSAERTGGSVSTLTIQRTQQEDSAVYLCASRVSSYEQYFGPGTRLTVT.

V and J are TRBV6-1 and TRBJ2-6; 7 bases are shared with TRBD2. Trimming cost V 4 bases and J 0 bases; bases outside gene matches: 6. This CDR3 has 17 residues. Germline V gives CDR1 MNHNS, CDR2 SASEGT. The DNA of the CDR3 is TGTGCCAGCAGTGGGGAGGGGTCCCTCTCTGGGGCCAACGTCCTGACTTTC. It specifies CASSGEGSLSGANVLTF.

The chain uses TRBV29-1 and TRBJ2-7, with D tentatively TRBD1 (7 bases). The CDR3 loop spans 13 amino acids. The V end lost 4 bases, the J end lost 5 bases, and 15 bases lay between the germline ends. CDR1 SQVTM and CDR2 ANQGSEA come from the germline V gene. The DNA for the CDR3 is TGCAGCGTTGGGAGGGGGCGAAAAGACGAGCAGTACTTC. This codes for CSVGRGRKDEQYF.

This rearrangement joins TRBV6-1 to TRBJ1-1, with D possibly matching TRBD1 (6 bases). Germline CDR1 and CDR2: MNHNS and SASEGT. This CDR3 spans 13 amino acids. Trimming cost V 6 bases and J 7 bases, with 15 bases left between them. This CDR3 is CASRGNLGGEAFF. DNA for the CDR3: TGTGCCAGCAGGGGCAATCTAGGGGGTGAAGCTTTCTTT.

CDR3 nucleotides: TGTGCCAGCGTGCCTATTCAGGGGGATTCACCCCTCCACTTT. Translating it yields CASVPIQGDSPLHF. The V and J genes are TRBV7-9 and TRBJ1-6; 7 bases are a match to TRBD1. This CDR3 is 14 amino acids long. J gave up 8 bases and V 8 bases, and 9 bases lay outside the gene matches. Germline lookup yields CDR1 SEHNR and CDR2 FQNEAQ (reference sequence). Looking up the rest from reference TRBV7-9 and TRBJ1-6 gives the full variable domain: DTGVSQNPRHKITKRGQNVTFRCDPISEHNRLYWYRQTLGQGPEFLTYFQNEAQLEKSRLLSDRFSAERPKGSFSTLEIQRTEQGDSAMYLCASVPIQGDSPLHFGNGTRLTVT.

V gene TRBV30 combines with J gene TRBJ2-4; maybe TRBD2 (5 bases). The CDR3 runs to 14 residues. Germline CDR1 is GTSNPN and CDR2 is SVGIG (reference sequence). The V end lost 0 bases, the J end lost 0 bases, and 6 bases lay between the germline ends. CDR3 nucleotide sequence: TGTGCCTGGAGTGTACGGGGAGCCAAAAACATTCAGTACTTC. Amino acid sequence: CAWSVRGAKNIQYF.